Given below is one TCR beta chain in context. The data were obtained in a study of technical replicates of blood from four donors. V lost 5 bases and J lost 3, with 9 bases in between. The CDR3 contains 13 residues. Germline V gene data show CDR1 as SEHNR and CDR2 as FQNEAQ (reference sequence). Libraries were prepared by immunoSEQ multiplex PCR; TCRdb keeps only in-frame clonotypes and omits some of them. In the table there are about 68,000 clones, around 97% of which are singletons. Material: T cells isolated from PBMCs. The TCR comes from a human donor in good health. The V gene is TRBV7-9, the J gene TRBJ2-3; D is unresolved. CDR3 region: CASSQEATDTQYF. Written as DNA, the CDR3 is TGTGCCAGCAGCCAAGAGGCTACAGATACGCAGTATTTT.